The 3 T cell receptor beta chains presented below share a single source sample, sequenced in a study of T cells expressing NK-cell markers. Reanalyzing the 5' RACE reads, TCRdb keeps one entry per CDR3 protein, without DNA. Its clone listing holds about 460,000 distinct CDR3 sequences. Sequenced input: blood T cells: a sorted CD56 or NKG2C T cell subset, CD4+ or CD8+ T cells, or bulk PBMC T cells (not recorded which). Receptor source: a woman aged 45-59 years in good health.

The genes are TRBV13 and TRBJ2-7; the D call from TCRdb, TRBD1, cannot be confirmed without DNA. CDR3 length: 16 amino acids. Germline V CDR1 and CDR2: PRHDT, FYEKMQ (reference sequence). CDR3 protein: CASSLQTYGTPYEQYF.

The V and J genes are TRBV6-2 or TRBV6-3 and TRBJ2-3. Germline values: CDR1 MNHEY, CDR2 SVGEGT. This CDR3 is built from 15 residues. The CDR3 region is CASSYGRSSTDTQYF.

The V call is TRBV7-9, the J call TRBJ2-2; TCRdb indicates TRBD1, and absent DNA this call remains unverified. Germline CDR1 SEHNR, CDR2 FQNEAQ (reference sequence). This CDR3 has 16 residues. CDR3 amino acids: CASRQGHPRNTGELFF.